The present entry profiles one TCR beta chain with its context. Its matching antigen is unknown. The CDR3 has 15 residues. Germline values: CDR1 MNHNS, CDR2 SASEGT. Trimming removed 3 bases from V and 4 bases from J; junction bases left unmatched: 7. Carried by the TCR beta cDNA libraries were unique molecular identifiers. TCRdb re-derived calls from the PCR reads in MiXCR, one entry per CDR3 protein. The repertoire includes hundreds of thousands of distinct CDR3 sequences, approximately 60% of them detected once, and around 10% sits in the top ten. The data belong to a study of post-analysis software for immune sequencing data. Points from the study as a whole: Same-batch preparations were strongly co-clustered by F measure. The study found significantly lower normalized Chao1 diversity in multiple sclerosis patients than in controls. A handful of TRBV segments appeared more often in patients than in controls, and TRBV5-6, TRBV5-1 and TRBV20-1 were among these.

Sequenced: blood. The receptor comes from a girl aged 2 to 9 with multiple sclerosis. The chain recombines TRBV6-1 with TRBJ2-7; 9 bases match TRBD2. CDR3 amino acids: CASSEVAGGPYEQYF. CDR3 DNA sequence: TGTGCCAGCAGTGAGGTGGCGGGGGGGCCGTACGAGCAGTACTTC.